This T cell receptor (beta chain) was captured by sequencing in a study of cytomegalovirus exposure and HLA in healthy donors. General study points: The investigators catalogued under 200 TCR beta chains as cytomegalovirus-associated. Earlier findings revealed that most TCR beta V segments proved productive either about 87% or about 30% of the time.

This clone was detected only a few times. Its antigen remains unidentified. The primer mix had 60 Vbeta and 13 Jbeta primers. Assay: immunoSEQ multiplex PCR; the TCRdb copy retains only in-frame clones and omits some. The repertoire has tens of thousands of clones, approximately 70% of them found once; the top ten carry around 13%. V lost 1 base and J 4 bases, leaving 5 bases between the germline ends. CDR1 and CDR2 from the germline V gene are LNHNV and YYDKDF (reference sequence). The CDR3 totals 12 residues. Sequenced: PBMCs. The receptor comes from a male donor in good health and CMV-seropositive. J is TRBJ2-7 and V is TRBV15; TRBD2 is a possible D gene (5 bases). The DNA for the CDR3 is TGTGCCACCAGCAGAGCGGGATACGAGCAGTACTTC. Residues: CATSRAGYEQYF.